This is a list of T cell receptor beta chains from one sample in a study of cytomegalovirus exposure and HLA in healthy donors. TCRdb keeps only in-frame clones here, not all; method: immunoSEQ multiplex PCR. The sample lists about 150,000 clones, over 60% seen once, with 3% to 4% in the top ten. What was sequenced was PBMCs. These receptors were collected from a male donor in good health and CMV-seronegative. Each CDR3 is given with its conserved first and last residue.

cdr3_length j_call v_call cdr3_aa
17 TRBJ2-1 TRBV5-1 CASSLASGSSSYNEQFF
17 TRBJ1-1 TRBV7-9 CASSLSGSKTLNTEAFF
14 TRBJ1-4 TRBV5-1 CASSLAGQTEKLFF
12 TRBJ1-1 TRBV19 CASSFGQGRAFF
15 TRBJ1-1 TRBV27 CASNPLTGINTEAFF
14 TRBJ2-7 TRBV2 CASRAGTGGFEQYF
15 TRBJ2-1 TRBV7-2 CASSLGLAGYNEQFF
15 TRBJ2-3 TRBV29-1 CSVAPTGKATDTQYF
14 TRBJ1-6 TRBV27 CASRLQVLRSPLHF
17 TRBJ1-4 TRBV27 CASSLEGPGRRSEKLFF
13 TRBJ1-1 TRBV19 CASIRDSRTEAFF
13 TRBJ2-7 TRBV27 CASSDRAAYEQYF
13 TRBJ1-1 TRBV29-1 CSVHRVFGTEAFF
12 TRBJ2-1 TRBV27 CASNGLEDEQFF
16 TRBJ1-3 TRBV4-3 CASSQDAGLSGNTIYF
15 TRBJ2-7 TRBV10-3 CAISESSGQGYEQYF
16 TRBJ1-5 TRBV28 CASSLARAHSNQPQHF
16 TRBJ2-3 TRBV28 CASSSISTPSTDTQYF
16 TRBJ2-1 TRBV5-5 CASSRLLAGLYNEQFF
15 TRBJ1-3 TRBV4-3 CASSAGQSSGNTIYF
16 TRBJ2-7 TRBV28 CASSPPPMTGSGEQYF
17 TRBJ2-7 TRBV2 CASSGPGRSGRFNEQYF
14 TRBJ1-5 TRBV6-5 CASSSHVSNQPQHF
15 TRBJ1-5 TRBV5-8 CASTDRGLSNQPQHF
16 TRBJ1-5 TRBV28 CASSLEAGTGNQPQHF
13 TRBJ1-1 TRBV28 CASSSQDSVEAFF
15 TRBJ2-2 TRBV2 CASRDRQGNTGELFF
15 TRBJ2-2 TRBV2 CASSQERGFTGELFF
16 TRBJ2-5 TRBV19 CASSFLGLAGEETQYF
14 TRBJ1-2 TRBV5-6 CASTVDRGNYGYTF
17 TRBJ2-3 TRBV7-2 CASSGRTSGGVTDTQYF
20 TRBJ2-1 TRBV7-3 CASSASTHRGISSGLNEQFF
16 TRBJ2-1 TRBV9 CASSVGEGGFYNEQFF
15 TRBJ1-3 TRBV28 CASTPRRDRVNRLDF
13 TRBJ1-6 TRBV18 CASSGQEDSPLHF
13 TRBJ1-6 TRBV19 CASSGAWNSPLHF
14 TRBJ1-1 TRBV5-6 CASSLAGGASEAFF
15 TRBJ2-1 TRBV19 CASSRGRNSYNEQFF
16 TRBJ2-3 TRBV5-6 CASSLTAGGRTDTQYF
13 TRBJ2-4 TRBV9 CASSEREKNIQYF
16 TRBJ2-2 TRBV5-5 CASSLPLVTNTGELFF
16 TRBJ2-1 TRBV5-1 CASSLGTGLLNDEQFF
14 TRBJ2-1 TRBV29-1 CSVHASGPYNEQFF
16 - TRBV5-6 CASSSPLAGAPYEQYF